This T cell receptor (beta chain) was obtained from a study of blood T cells in healthy people across ages. Study-wide results and limits: No one knew whether donors had CMV, which possibly confounded expanded clonotype changes.

PCR was performed a second time for about 7 to 11 cycles using a sample-barcoded 5' primer and a J-beta primer mix. MiXCR, run by TCRdb on the 5' RACE reads, gives a single entry per CDR3 protein. The sample shows about 730,000 distinct CDR3 sequences, about 40% of them seen only once. About this clonotype: Its antigen remains unidentified.

This receptor was identified in a woman aged 55-69 years in good health. The specimen was blood.

CDR3 sequence: CASSLDGTSGGDEQFF. CDR3 nucleotides: TGTGCCAGCAGCCTCGACGGGACTAGCGGGGGCGATGAGCAGTTCTTC. V usage is TRBV4-2 and J usage is TRBJ2-1; 14 positions agree with TRBD2. CDR3 length: 16 amino acids. Per germline, CDR1 LGHNA and CDR2 YNFKEQ. J was trimmed by 8 bases and V by 4 bases; bases with no gene match: 7.